This TCR beta chain emerged from a study of blood T cell repertoires in COVID-19. About the study: Spain, Italy and the United States supplied samples that represented acute and convalescent COVID-19. PBMCs, B-cell-depleted T cells, or T cells were the source of the cDNA or gDNA that made up the material.

Trimming left V 4 bases short and J 5 bases short, with 15 bases between. Germline V gene sequence: CDR1 LGHDT, CDR2 YNNKEL (reference sequence). CDR3 length: 15 residues. Per the original data handling: Amplification of reference gene primers was used by the study to estimate nucleated cell counts. Profiling relied on immunoSEQ multiplex PCR, and the TCRdb table lists in-frame clones only, not all of them. V and J calls and clone size are those listed in that table; D and trimming were worked out from the DNA. The sample records around 170,000 clones, 80% to 90% being singletons. The gene calls are TRBV3-1 (or the pseudogene TRBV3-2) and TRBJ1-5; D gene unclear. The clonotype originates from a man younger than 35 who had recovered from COVID-19. Sequenced material: peripheral blood. The chain's CDR3 is CASSRLYSGYQPQHF. CDR3 DNA: TGTGCCAGCAGCCGGTTGTACAGTGGCTATCAGCCCCAGCATTTT.